This T cell receptor (beta chain) was found in a study of blood T cell repertoires in COVID-19. Overall study: From the United States, Italy and Spain came samples of acute and convalescent COVID-19. PBMCs, B-cell-depleted T cells, or T cells were the source of the cDNA or gDNA that made up the material.

The CDR3 consists of 14 residues. The germline gives CDR1 SGHAT, CDR2 FQNNGV. V was pared by 3 bases and J by 8 bases, with 4 bases of the junction left unmatched. In the source study's methods: How many nucleated cells were present was estimated from reference gene primer amplification. TCRdb keeps only in-frame clones here, not all; method: immunoSEQ multiplex PCR. V and J calls plus clone size are reproduced from that table; the DNA served to infer D and trimming. This sample yields 15,000 to 25,000 clones, of which 85% are seen a single time; around a third belongs to the top ten. The chain is built from TRBV11-2 and TRBJ1-2; TRBD1 matches 12 bases. The origin of this receptor is a human donor with active COVID-19. The donor label of this sample is uncertain. Sequencing used peripheral blood. Written as DNA, the CDR3 is TGTGCCAGCAGCTTCCGGGACAGGGGGCTAGGCTACACCTTC. Translating it yields CASSFRDRGLGYTF.